The clone carrying this T cell receptor (beta chain) was detected ten times or more. Using its own MiXCR run on the 5' RACE reads, TCRdb lists one record per CDR3 protein. The sample contains 200,000 to 250,000 distinct CDR3 sequences, approximately 10% of which appear only once. This sample was included in a study of CD8 T cells in ankylosing spondylitis. Germline CDR1 is LGHDT and CDR2 is YNNKEL (reference sequence). Trimming removed 3 bases from V and 7 bases from J, with 13 bases in between. The CDR3 has 14 amino acids. V is TRBV3-1 and J is TRBJ1-5, with D unclear. The origin of this receptor is a male donor with ankylosing spondylitis or in good health (not recorded which). The sample was blood, either unsorted or a sorted T cell fraction (not recorded which). The CDR3 DNA sequence: TGTGCCAGCAGCCAGGTCAACGGGGAGCAGCCCCAGCATTTT. Its protein product is CASSQVNGEQPQHF.